Below are 4 T cell receptor beta chains sequenced from a single sample in a study of a mutant IDH1 vaccine in newly diagnosed glioma. Sample time point: week 11, during vaccination. The investigators gave 300 ug of mutant IDH1 20-mer peptide in each vaccine dose, together with topical imiquimod. Data came from immunoSEQ multiplex PCR; TCRdb stores just in-frame clones and leaves some out. The repertoire includes about 130,000 clones, over 75% of them detected once, and 5.5% sits in the top ten. These receptors' targets are unknown. This specimen consisted of PBMCs, obtained from a glioma patient whose treatment included an IDH1 peptide vaccine. The receptors originated from a man aged 40-50 years with glioma.

This rearrangement joins TRBV27 to TRBJ1-5; no definite D call. Germline lookup yields CDR1 MNHEY and CDR2 SMNVEV (reference sequence). V lost 8 bases and J lost 4, with 12 bases in between. The CDR3 runs 13 residues. The CDR3 region has the DNA TGTGCCAGCCCTCCCGCGGAAAATCAGCCCCAGCATTTT. Translated, it gives CASPPAENQPQHF.

The chain recombines TRBV4-2 with TRBJ2-7, with 10 bases aligning to TRBD2. Trimming removed 1 base from V and 0 bases from J; junction bases left unmatched: 3. CDR1 is LGHNA, CDR2 YNFKEQ, per germline. The CDR3 has 16 residues. CDR3 in amino acids: CASSQVEREGSYEQYF. Here the CDR3 DNA reads TGTGCCAGCAGCCAAGTCGAGCGGGAGGGCTCCTACGAGCAGTACTTC.

The chain has TRBV7-3 and TRBJ1-1; TRBD1 matches 7 bases. CDR1 and CDR2 from the germline V gene are SGHTA and FQGTGA. This CDR3 is built from 14 residues. With V trimmed by 2 bases and J by 4 bases, 4 bases remained unmatched. DNA of the CDR3: TGTGCCAGCAGCTTATTAGGGGGCCCCACTGAAGCTTTCTTT. Amino acid sequence: CASSLLGGPTEAFF.

This chain links TRBV15 with TRBJ2-5; 8 nucleotides align to TRBD2. The CDR3 is 16 residues long. Trimming cost V 1 base and J 7 bases; bases outside gene matches: 11. From germline, CDR1 is LNHNV and CDR2 YYDKDF (reference sequence). The CDR3 protein is CATSRVGSGTPWTQYF. In DNA form, the CDR3 reads TGTGCCACCAGCAGAGTCGGTAGCGGGACTCCATGGACCCAGTACTTC.